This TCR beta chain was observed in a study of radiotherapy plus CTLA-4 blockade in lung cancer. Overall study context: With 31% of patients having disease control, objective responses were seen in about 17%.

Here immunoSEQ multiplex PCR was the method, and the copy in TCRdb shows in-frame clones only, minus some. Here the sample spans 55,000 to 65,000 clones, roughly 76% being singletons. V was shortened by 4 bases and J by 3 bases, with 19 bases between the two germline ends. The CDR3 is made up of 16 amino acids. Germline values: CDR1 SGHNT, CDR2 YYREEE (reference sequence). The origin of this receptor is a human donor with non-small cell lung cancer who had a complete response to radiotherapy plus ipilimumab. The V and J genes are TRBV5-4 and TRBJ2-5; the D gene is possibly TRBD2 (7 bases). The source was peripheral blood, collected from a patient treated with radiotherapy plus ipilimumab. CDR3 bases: TGTGCCAGCAGCCCGGGGGGCCGGGAGGTCAAAGAGACCCAGTACTTC. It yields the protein CASSPGGREVKETQYF.